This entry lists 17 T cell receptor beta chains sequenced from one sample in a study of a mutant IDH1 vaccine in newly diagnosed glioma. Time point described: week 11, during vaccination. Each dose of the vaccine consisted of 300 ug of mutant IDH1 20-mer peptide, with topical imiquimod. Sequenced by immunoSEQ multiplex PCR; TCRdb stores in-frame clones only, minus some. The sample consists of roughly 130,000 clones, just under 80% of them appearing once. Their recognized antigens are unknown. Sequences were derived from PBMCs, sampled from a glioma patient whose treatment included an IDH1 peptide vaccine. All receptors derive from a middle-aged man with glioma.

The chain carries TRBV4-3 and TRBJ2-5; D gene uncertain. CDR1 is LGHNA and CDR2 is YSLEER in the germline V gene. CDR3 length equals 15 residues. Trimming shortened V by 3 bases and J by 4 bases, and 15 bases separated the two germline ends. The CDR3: CASSHDLSRLETQYF. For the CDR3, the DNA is TGCGCCAGCAGCCACGACCTGAGTAGGTTAGAGACCCAGTACTTC.

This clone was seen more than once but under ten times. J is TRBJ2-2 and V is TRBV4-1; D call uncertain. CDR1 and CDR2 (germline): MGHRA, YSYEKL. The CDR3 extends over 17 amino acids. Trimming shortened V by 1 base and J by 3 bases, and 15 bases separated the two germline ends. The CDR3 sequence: CASSQVDLMRYTGELFF. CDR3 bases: TGCGCCAGCAGCCAAGTCGACCTGATGAGGTACACCGGGGAGCTGTTTTTT.

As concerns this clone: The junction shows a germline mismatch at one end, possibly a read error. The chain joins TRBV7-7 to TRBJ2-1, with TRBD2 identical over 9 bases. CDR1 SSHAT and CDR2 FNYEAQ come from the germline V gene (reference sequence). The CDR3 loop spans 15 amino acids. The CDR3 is CASSAAGGGYNEQFF. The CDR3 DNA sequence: TGTGCTAGCAGCGCCGCGGGAGGGGGGTACAATGAGCAGTTCTTC. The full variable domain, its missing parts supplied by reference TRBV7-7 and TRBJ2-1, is GAGVSQSPRYKVTKRGQDVTLRCDPISSHATLYWYQQALGQGPEFLTYFNYEAQPDKSGLPSDRFSAERPEGSISTLTIQRTEQRDSAMYRCASSAAGGGYNEQFFGPGTRLTVL.

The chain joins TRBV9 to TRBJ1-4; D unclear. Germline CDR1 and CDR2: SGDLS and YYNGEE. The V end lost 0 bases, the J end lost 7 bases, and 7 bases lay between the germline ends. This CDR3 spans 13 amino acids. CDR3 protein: CASSVEAGEKLFF. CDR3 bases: TGTGCCAGCAGCGTAGAGGCGGGTGAAAAACTGTTTTTT.

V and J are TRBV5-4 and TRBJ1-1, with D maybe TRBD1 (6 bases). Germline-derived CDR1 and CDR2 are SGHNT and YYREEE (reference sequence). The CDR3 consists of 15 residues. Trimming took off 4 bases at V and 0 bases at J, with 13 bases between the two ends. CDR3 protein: CASSPPRGLNTEAFF. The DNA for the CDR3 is TGTGCCAGCAGCCCCCCCCGGGGGCTGAACACTGAAGCTTTCTTT.

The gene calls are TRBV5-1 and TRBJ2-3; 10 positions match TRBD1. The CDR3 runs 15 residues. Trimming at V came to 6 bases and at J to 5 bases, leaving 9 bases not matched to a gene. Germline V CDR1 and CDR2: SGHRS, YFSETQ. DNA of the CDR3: TGCGCCAGCACTATGACAGGGGGCGTTGGAGATACGCAGTATTTT. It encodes CASTMTGGVGDTQYF.

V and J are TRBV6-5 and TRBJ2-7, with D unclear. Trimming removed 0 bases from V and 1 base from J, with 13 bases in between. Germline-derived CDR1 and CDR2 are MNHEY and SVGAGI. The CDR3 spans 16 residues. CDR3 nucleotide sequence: TGTGCCAGCAGTTACTCTCGACCACCCTTATCCTACGAGCAGTACTTC. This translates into CASSYSRPPLSYEQYF.

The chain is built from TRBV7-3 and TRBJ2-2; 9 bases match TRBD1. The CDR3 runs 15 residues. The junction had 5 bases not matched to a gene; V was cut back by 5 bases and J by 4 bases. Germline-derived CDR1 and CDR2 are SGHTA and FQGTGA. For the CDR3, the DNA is TGTGCCAGCAGCCCGACAGGGGGGGCCACCGGGGAGCTGTTTTTT. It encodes CASSPTGGATGELFF.

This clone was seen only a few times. The CDR3 loop reads CSARDYAEAFF. CDR3 sequence (DNA): TGCAGTGCGAGGGATTACGCTGAAGCTTTCTTT. V is TRBV20-1 and J is TRBJ1-1; D not resolved. Between the trimmed V and J ends, which lost 6 bases and 6 bases, there was a span of 11 bases. The CDR3 runs 11 residues. In germline, CDR1 is DFQATT, CDR2 SNEGSKA (reference sequence).

The CDR3 DNA sequence: TGCGCCAGCAGCGGGGGACTAGCGGCCTACGAGCAGTACTTC. This gives the protein CASSGGLAAYEQYF. The genes are TRBV5-1 and TRBJ2-7, with 11 bases that match TRBD2. Germline V gives CDR1 SGHRS, CDR2 YFSETQ. Trimming cost V 4 bases and J 2 bases; bases outside gene matches: 2. The CDR3 covers 14 residues.

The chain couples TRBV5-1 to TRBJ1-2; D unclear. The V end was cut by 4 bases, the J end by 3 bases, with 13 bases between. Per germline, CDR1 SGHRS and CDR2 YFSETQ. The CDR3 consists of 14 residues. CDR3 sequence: CASSPGREYYGYTF. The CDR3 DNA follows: TGCGCCAGCAGCCCCGGACGTGAGTACTATGGCTACACCTTC.

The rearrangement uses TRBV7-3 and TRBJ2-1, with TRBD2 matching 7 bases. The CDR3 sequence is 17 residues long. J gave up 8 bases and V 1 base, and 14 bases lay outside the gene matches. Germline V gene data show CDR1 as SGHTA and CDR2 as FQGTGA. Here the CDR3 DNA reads TGTGCCAGCAGCTTAAGGGCCTTGCCTAGCGGCCCCGATGAGCAGTTCTTC. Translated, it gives CASSLRALPSGPDEQFF. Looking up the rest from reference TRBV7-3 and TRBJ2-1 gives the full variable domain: GAGVSQTPSNKVTEKGKYVELRCDPISGHTALYWYRQSLGQGPEFLIYFQGTGAADDSGLPNDRFFAVRPEGSVSTLKIQRTERGDSAVYLCASSLRALPSGPDEQFFGPGTRLTVL.

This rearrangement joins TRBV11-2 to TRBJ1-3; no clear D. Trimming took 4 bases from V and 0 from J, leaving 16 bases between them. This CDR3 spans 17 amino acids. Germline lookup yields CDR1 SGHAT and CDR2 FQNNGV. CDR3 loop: CASSSPWERYSGNTIYF. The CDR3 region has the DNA TGTGCCAGCAGCTCCCCCTGGGAGCGTTACTCTGGAAACACCATATATTTT. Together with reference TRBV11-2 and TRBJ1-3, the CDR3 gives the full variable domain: EAGVAQSPRYKIIEKRQSVAFWCNPISGHATLYWYQQILGQGPKLLIQFQNNGVVDDSQLPKDRFSAERLKGVDSTLKIQPAKLEDSAVYLCASSSPWERYSGNTIYFGEGSWLTVV.

The CDR3 loop is CASSLRWTSGSYEQYF. The CDR3 DNA follows: TGTGCCAGCAGCTTAAGGTGGACTAGCGGGAGCTACGAGCAGTACTTC. The chain combines TRBV7-2 with TRBJ2-7, with 13 nucleotides matching TRBD2. With V trimmed by 2 bases and J by 3 bases, 4 bases remained unmatched. Germline V gene sequence: CDR1 SGHTA, CDR2 FQGNSA. The CDR3 loop spans 16 amino acids.

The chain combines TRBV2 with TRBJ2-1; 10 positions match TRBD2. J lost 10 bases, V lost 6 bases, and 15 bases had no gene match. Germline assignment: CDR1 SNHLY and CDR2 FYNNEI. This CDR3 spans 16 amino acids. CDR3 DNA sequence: TGTGCCAGCAGCACCCTAAGGGTAGCGGGGGGCCCCGAGCAGTTCTTC. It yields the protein CASSTLRVAGGPEQFF.

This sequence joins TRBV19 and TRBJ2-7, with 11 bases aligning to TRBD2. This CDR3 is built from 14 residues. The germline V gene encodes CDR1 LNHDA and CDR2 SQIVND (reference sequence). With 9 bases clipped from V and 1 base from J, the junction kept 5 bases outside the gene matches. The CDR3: CASKTSGASYEQYF. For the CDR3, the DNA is TGTGCCAGCAAGACTAGCGGGGCTTCCTACGAGCAGTACTTC.

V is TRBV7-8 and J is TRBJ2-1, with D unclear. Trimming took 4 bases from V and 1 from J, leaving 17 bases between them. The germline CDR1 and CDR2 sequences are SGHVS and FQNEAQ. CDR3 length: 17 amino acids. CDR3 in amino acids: CASSSRGASGSYNEQFF. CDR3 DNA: TGTGCCAGCAGCTCACGTGGCGCCTCTGGGTCCTACAATGAGCAGTTCTTC.